This T cell receptor beta chain was found in a study of blood T cell repertoires in COVID-19. Study-wide background: Donors in the United States, Italy and Spain gave samples during acute or convalescent COVID-19. Nucleic acid was either cDNA or gDNA, and it came from T cells, B-cell-depleted T cells, or PBMCs.

Methods used by the authors: Counts of nucleated cells, estimated from reference gene primer amplification, were obtained. Assay: immunoSEQ multiplex PCR; the TCRdb copy retains only in-frame clones and omits some. V and J calls and clone size follow that table, whereas D and trimming were derived from the DNA. This table has 150,000 to 200,000 clones, about 86% appearing once. CDR1 and CDR2 (germline): SGHKS, YYEKEE (reference sequence). V lost 4 bases and J lost 3, with 14 bases in between. The CDR3 contains 14 residues. This TCR came from a woman older than 75 with acute or convalescent COVID-19. The specimen sequenced was peripheral blood. This chain connects TRBV5-5 to TRBJ2-7; maybe TRBD2 (5 bases). CDR3 region: CASSLQRQNYEQYF. The DNA for the CDR3 is TGTGCCAGCAGCCTGCAGCGGCAGAACTACGAGCAGTACTTC.